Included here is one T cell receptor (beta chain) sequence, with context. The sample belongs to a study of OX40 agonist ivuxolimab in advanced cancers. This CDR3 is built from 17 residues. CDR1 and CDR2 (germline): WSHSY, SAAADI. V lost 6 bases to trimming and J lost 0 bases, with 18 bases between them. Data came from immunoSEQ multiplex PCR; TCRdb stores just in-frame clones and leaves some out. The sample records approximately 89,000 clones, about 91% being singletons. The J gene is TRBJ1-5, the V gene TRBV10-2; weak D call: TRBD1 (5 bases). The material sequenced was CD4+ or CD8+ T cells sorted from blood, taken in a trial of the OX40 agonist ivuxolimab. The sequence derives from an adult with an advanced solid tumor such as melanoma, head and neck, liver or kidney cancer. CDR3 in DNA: TGCGCCAGCAGGAAGGGGACTGACCGTTATAGCAATCAGCCCCAGCATTTT. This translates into CASRKGTDRYSNQPQHF.